This entry features one TCR beta chain sequence. Germline lookup yields CDR1 MGHRA and CDR2 YSYEKL. V was pared by 2 bases and J by 0 bases, with 17 bases between. CDR3 length: 18 residues. RNA transcripts were the template for amplifying TCR beta CDR3 regions. RT-PCR in the first round (using the HTBI primer set) targeted the TCR CDR3. MiXCR was run by TCRdb on the multiplex PCR reads, yielding one entry per CDR3 protein. This sample has about 400,000 distinct CDR3 sequences, with more than 13% found just once. The data derive from a study of T cells in Graves' hyperthyroidism and ophthalmopathy. The chain has TRBV4-1 and TRBJ2-1; the D call may be TRBD1 or TRBD2 (5 bases each). Sequencing was carried out using blood. This clonotype was obtained from a man in his fifties or sixties with Graves' ophthalmopathy. The CDR3 DNA is TGCGCCAGCAGCCAATACGCCGGGACGCAAGTCTCCTACAATGAGCAGTTCTTC. Its protein is CASSQYAGTQVSYNEQFF.